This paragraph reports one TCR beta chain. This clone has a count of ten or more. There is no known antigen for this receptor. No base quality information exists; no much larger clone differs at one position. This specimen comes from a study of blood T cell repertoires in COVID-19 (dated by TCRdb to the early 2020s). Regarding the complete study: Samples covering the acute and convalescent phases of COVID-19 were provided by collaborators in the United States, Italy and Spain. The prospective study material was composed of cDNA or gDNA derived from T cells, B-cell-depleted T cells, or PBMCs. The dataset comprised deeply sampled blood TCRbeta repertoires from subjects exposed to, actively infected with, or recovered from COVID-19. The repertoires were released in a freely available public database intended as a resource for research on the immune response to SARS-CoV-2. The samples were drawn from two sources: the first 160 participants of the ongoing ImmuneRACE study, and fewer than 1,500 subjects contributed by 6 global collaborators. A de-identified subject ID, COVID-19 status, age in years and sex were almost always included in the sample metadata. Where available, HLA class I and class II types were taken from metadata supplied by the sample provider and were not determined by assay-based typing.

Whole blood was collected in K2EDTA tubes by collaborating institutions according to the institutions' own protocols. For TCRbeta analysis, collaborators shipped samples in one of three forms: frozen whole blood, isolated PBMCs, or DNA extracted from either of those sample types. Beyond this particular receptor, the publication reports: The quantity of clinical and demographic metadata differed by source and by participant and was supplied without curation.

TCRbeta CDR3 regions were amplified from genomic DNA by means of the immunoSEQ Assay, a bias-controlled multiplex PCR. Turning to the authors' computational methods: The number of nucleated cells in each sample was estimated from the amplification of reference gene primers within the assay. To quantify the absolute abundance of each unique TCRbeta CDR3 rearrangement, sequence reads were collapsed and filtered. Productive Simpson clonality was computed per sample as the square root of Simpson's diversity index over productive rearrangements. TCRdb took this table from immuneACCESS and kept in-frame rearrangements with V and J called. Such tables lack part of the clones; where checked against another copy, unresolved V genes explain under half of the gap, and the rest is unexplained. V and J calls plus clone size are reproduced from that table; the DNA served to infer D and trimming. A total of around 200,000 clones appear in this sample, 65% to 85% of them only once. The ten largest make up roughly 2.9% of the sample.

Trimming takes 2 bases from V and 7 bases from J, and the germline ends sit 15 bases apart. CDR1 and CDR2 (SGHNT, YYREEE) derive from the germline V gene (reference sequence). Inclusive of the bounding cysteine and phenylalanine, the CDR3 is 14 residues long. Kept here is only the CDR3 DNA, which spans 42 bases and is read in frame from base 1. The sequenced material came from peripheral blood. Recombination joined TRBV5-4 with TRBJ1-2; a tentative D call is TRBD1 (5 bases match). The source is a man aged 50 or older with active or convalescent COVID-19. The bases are TGTGCCAGCAGCTTAGAACCAGGGTCAGGTGGCTACACCTTC. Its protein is CASSLEPGSGGYTF.